This TCR beta chain was profiled in a study of T cell repertoires in cytomegalovirus infection. Study at large: Evidence of both CMV infection and a matching HLA type came from public TCR beta signatures. Whole-study findings and limits: HLA-C-restricted TCR beta clonotypes specific for CMV led the ex vivo response.

TCRdb processed the reads anew with MiXCR; each CDR3 protein has one entry. The table lists about 920,000 distinct CDR3 sequences, around 32% of them singletons. A remark on this clonotype: Antigen: not known.

The CDR3 contains 16 residues. The junction had 12 bases not matched to a gene; V was cut back by 3 bases and J by 8 bases. Germline assignment: CDR1 MGHRA and CDR2 YSYEKL. Source: cultured CD8+ T cells from PBMCs, taken from culture after CMV antigen stimulation. This receptor was taken from a human donor in good health (CMV status not recorded). Some clones in this sample may be carry-over from other donors' samples. V gene TRBV4-1 combines with J gene TRBJ2-1; the match to TRBD1 covers 8 bases. CDR3 sequence: CASSQDREGPMYEQFF. The DNA for the CDR3 is TGCGCCAGCAGCCAGGACAGGGAAGGGCCAATGTATGAGCAGTTCTTC.